One and the same sample provided the 20 T cell receptor beta chains below, sequenced in a study of blood T cell repertoires in COVID-19. Sequencing used immunoSEQ multiplex PCR; TCRdb keeps in-frame clones, though not all of them. This table has approximately 94,000 clones, 75% to 95% appearing once. Sequenced sample: peripheral blood. The receptors stem from a woman aged 50 to 60 in a cohort sampled during active COVID-19.

The gene calls are TRBV6-5 and TRBJ2-3; 9 nucleotides line up with TRBD1. Trimming cost V 6 bases and J 3 bases; bases outside gene matches: 7. The CDR3 covers 15 residues. Germline V lookup: CDR1 MNHEY, CDR2 SVGAGI. The CDR3 here is CASSRQTGGTDTQYF. The CDR3 DNA reads as TGTGCCAGCAGCCGCCAGACAGGGGGGACAGATACGCAGTATTTT.

This clone was detected only once. The chain joins TRBV19 to TRBJ2-2, with 7 bases that match TRBD1. The germline V gene has CDR1 LNHDA and CDR2 SQIVND (reference sequence). The CDR3 spans 14 residues. V gave up 6 bases and J gave up 0 bases; unmatched junction bases: 1. CDR3 sequence reads: CASSGTANTGELFF. CDR3 sequence (DNA): TGTGCCAGTAGCGGGACAGCGAACACCGGGGAGCTGTTTTTT.

J is TRBJ2-1 and V is TRBV12-3 or TRBV12-4; D unclear. This CDR3 has 13 amino acids. V was shortened by 4 bases and J by 1 base, with 5 bases between the two germline ends. CDR3 sequence (DNA): TGTGCCAGCAGTTCCCAGTCCTACAATGAGCAGTTCTTC. It is translated as CASSSQSYNEQFF.

This chain links TRBV10-2 with TRBJ1-2; no reliable D call. CDR1 and CDR2 (germline): WSHSY, SAAADI. Trimming removed 2 bases at V and 0 bases at J, with 7 bases between. The CDR3 consists of 14 residues. This CDR3 reads CASSENRANYGYTF. Written as DNA, the CDR3 is TGCGCCAGCAGTGAGAACAGAGCTAACTATGGCTACACCTTC.

This clone was counted once. The chain recombines TRBV5-1 with TRBJ2-1; 9 bases match TRBD2. The CDR3 runs 14 residues. V shed 0 bases, J shed 6 bases, and the junction held 1 base outside the gene matches. In germline, CDR1 is SGHRS, CDR2 YFSETQ. The CDR3 loop reads CASSLALAGNEQFF. The CDR3 region has the DNA TGCGCCAGCAGCTTGGCACTAGCGGGCAATGAGCAGTTCTTC.

The chain has TRBV5-1 and TRBJ2-7; 9 positions agree with TRBD2. From germline, CDR1 is SGHRS and CDR2 YFSETQ. V shed 4 bases and J 5 bases; nucleotides not matched to a gene: 4. The CDR3 is made up of 13 amino acids. The CDR3 DNA reads TGCGCCAGCAGCCCATCTAGCGGGGACGAGCAGTACTTC. It encodes CASSPSSGDEQYF.

The count of this clone is one. The rearrangement links TRBV2 to TRBJ2-1; TRBD2 matches at 10 bases. CDR1 SNHLY and CDR2 FYNNEI come from the germline V gene. J was trimmed by 7 bases and V by 7 bases; bases with no gene match: 7. This CDR3 comprises 14 residues. CDR3 residues: CASTPAGGGNEQFF. DNA for the CDR3: TGTGCCAGCACCCCAGCGGGAGGGGGTAATGAGCAGTTCTTC.

The genes are TRBV12-3 or TRBV12-4 and TRBJ1-2; D is uncertain. V lost 8 bases to trimming and J lost 4 bases, with 14 bases between them. This CDR3 has 13 amino acids. The CDR3 here is CASSKQSPYGYTF. DNA of the CDR3: TGTGCCAGCTCCAAACAGTCCCCCTATGGCTACACCTTC.

The chain uses TRBV5-4 and TRBJ2-5; a weak D match, TRBD1 (6 bases). This CDR3 comprises 13 residues. V was shortened by 0 bases and J by 5 bases, with 8 bases between the two germline ends. Germline V CDR1 and CDR2: SGHNT, YYREEE (reference sequence). CDR3 residues: CASSLDRAETQYF. The CDR3 DNA follows: TGTGCCAGCAGCTTGGACAGGGCCGAGACCCAGTACTTC.

This rearrangement joins TRBV9 to TRBJ1-5; TRBD1 aligns across 7 bases. The CDR3 extends over 17 amino acids. Germline CDR1 SGDLS, CDR2 YYNGEE. Trimming took 3 bases from V and 2 from J; bases not matched to a gene: 11. The CDR3 sequence: CASSEGVTTGGNQPQHF. As DNA, the CDR3 is TGTGCCAGCAGCGAAGGGGTAACCACAGGGGGCAATCAGCCCCAGCATTTT.

The chain is built from TRBV18 and TRBJ2-3; 10 nucleotides agree with TRBD1. The junction had 4 bases not matched to a gene; V was cut back by 3 bases and J by 1 base. Germline loops: CDR1 KGHSH, CDR2 LQKENI. This CDR3 spans 16 amino acids. This CDR3 is CASSPLGTGGTDTQYF. The CDR3 DNA follows: TGTGCCAGCTCACCTCTGGGGACAGGGGGCACAGATACGCAGTATTTT.

The chain employs TRBV3-1 (or the pseudogene TRBV3-2) and TRBJ2-7, with TRBD2 matching 10 bases. CDR1 and CDR2 (germline): LGHDT, YNNKEL (reference sequence). The CDR3 extends over 14 amino acids. J gave up 6 bases and V 8 bases, and 10 bases lay outside the gene matches. The CDR3 DNA reads as TGTGCCAGCGGACCTAGCGGGAGTCGGGGCGAGCAGTACTTC. Its protein product is CASGPSGSRGEQYF.

This rearrangement joins TRBV5-1 to TRBJ1-4; D is undetermined. V was cut by 0 bases and J by 0 bases, with 9 bases left in between. Germline CDR1 reads SGHRS; CDR2 reads YFSETQ. The CDR3 has 16 amino acids. The CDR3 DNA reads as TGCGCCAGCAGCTTGGCTAGCAGAGCAACTAATGAAAAACTGTTTTTT. Protein product: CASSLASRATNEKLFF.

CDR3 protein: CASSIVRGYGYTF. CDR3 bases: TGTGCCAGTAGTATAGTTAGGGGCTATGGCTACACCTTC. The chain links TRBV19 to TRBJ1-2, with D possibly matching TRBD1 (5 bases). The CDR3 contains 13 residues. Germline loops: CDR1 LNHDA, CDR2 SQIVND (reference sequence). Trimming took off 1 base at V and 4 bases at J, with 7 bases between the two ends.

The chain recombines TRBV11-2 with TRBJ2-7; a possible D gene is TRBD1 (5 bases). The CDR3 consists of 13 residues. V was trimmed by 3 bases and J by 7 bases, leaving 13 bases between them. Germline CDR1 SGHAT, CDR2 FQNNGV. CDR3 DNA sequence: TGTGCCAGCAGCTTCAGGGCCACCCGAGAGCAGTACTTC. Amino acid sequence: CASSFRATREQYF.

The CDR3 protein is CASSFSTAQETQYF. DNA of the CDR3: TGTGCCAGCAGTTTTTCCACAGCTCAAGAGACCCAGTACTTC. The V and J genes are TRBV28 and TRBJ2-5, with D uncertain. The CDR3 totals 14 residues. Germline V gene data show CDR1 as MDHEN and CDR2 as SYDVKM. V was shortened by 3 bases and J by 2 bases, with 10 bases between the two germline ends.

V is TRBV28 and J is TRBJ1-6; no definite D call. This CDR3 region has 15 residues. Germline V gene sequence: CDR1 MDHEN, CDR2 SYDVKM. V was cut by 8 bases and J by 6 bases, with 17 bases left in between. CDR3 nucleotides: TGTGCCAGCGGGTCTGGGCAGGTCGGTAATTCACCCCTCCACTTT. Its protein is CASGSGQVGNSPLHF.

The rearrangement joins TRBV24-1 to TRBJ1-1, with D tentatively TRBD1 (5 bases). V was pared by 4 bases and J by 4 bases, with 24 bases between. Germline CDR1 KGHDR, CDR2 SFDVKD. The CDR3 length is 18 residues. The CDR3 here is CATSEAAQGVSLGTEAFF. DNA for the CDR3: TGTGCCACCAGTGAGGCCGCTCAAGGGGTCTCCTTGGGCACTGAAGCTTTCTTT.

This clone has a handful of counts. Other DNA sequences in this specimen translate into the identical CDR3. The J gene is TRBJ2-5, the V gene TRBV3-1 (or the pseudogene TRBV3-2), with TRBD1 as a possible D gene (5 bases). V shed 6 bases and J shed 5 bases, with 13 bases lying between them. The germline CDR1 and CDR2 sequences are LGHDT and YNNKEL (reference sequence). This CDR3 is built from 13 residues. CDR3 in amino acids: CASRVRGSETQYF. CDR3 nucleotides: TGTGCCAGCAGGGTAAGGGGATCGGAGACCCAGTACTTC.

The chain recombines TRBV5-1 with TRBJ1-5; tentative D call: TRBD1 (6 bases). Trimming left V 5 bases short and J 6 bases short, with 15 bases between. The CDR3 has 14 residues. The germline V gene encodes CDR1 SGHRS and CDR2 YFSETQ. The CDR3 here is CASSRDMGGQPQHF. The CDR3 nucleotides read TGCGCCAGCAGTAGGGACATGGGCGGTCAGCCCCAGCATTTT.